This T cell receptor (beta chain) was retrieved from a study of T-cell memory formation after mild COVID-19. The study's findings and limits: CD4/CD8 balance held among clones contracting day 15 to 85, and later expanders leaned CD4+.

This clonotype turned up a few times. No antigen is known for it. Trimming took 4 bases from V and 2 from J, leaving 16 bases between them. CDR3 length: 16 residues. CDR1 is SGDLS and CDR2 is YYNGEE in the germline V gene. TCRdb ran MiXCR on the 5' RACE reads and lists one entry per CDR3 protein. Of roughly 48,000 distinct CDR3 sequences listed, 25% to 30% are singletons. This TCR derives from a young man who had mild COVID-19 (a few samples of this study predate the infection). Cell type and time point are not known. The gene calls are TRBV9 and TRBJ1-3; tentatively, D is TRBD1 (6 bases). Sequenced sample: PBMCs or a T cell subset sorted from them (not recorded which). The CDR3: CASSPTRRTAGNTIYF. CDR3 DNA sequence: TGTGCCAGCAGCCCGACCCGTCGGACAGCTGGAAACACCATATATTTT.